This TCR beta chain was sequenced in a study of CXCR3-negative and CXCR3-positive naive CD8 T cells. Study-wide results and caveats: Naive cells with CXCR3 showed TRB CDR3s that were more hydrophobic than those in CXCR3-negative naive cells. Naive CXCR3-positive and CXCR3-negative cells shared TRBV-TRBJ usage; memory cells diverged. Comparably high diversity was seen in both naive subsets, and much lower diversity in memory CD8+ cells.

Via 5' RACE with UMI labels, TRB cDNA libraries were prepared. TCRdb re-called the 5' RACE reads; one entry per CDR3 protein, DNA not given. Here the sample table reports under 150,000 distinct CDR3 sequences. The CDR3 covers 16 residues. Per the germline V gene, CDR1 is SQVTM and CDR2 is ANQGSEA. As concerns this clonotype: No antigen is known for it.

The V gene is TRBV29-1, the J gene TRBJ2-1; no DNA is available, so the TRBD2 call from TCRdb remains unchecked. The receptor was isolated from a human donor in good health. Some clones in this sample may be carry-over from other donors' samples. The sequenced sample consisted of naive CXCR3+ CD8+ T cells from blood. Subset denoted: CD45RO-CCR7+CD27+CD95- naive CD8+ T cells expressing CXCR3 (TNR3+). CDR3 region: CSVEGLAVSLAGEQFF.